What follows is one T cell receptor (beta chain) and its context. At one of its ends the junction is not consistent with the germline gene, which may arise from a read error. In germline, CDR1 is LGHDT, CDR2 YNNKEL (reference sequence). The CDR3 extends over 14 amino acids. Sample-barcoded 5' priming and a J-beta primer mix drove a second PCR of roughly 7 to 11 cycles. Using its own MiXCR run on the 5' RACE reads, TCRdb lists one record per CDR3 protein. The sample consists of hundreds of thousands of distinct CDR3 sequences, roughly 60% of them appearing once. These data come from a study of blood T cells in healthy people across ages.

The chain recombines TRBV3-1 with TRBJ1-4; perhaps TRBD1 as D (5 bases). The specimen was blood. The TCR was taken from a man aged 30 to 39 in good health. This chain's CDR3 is CASRQGATNEKLFF. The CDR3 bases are TGTGCCAGCAGACAAGGGGCAACTAATGAAAAACTGTTTTTT. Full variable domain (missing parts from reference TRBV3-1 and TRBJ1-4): DTAVSQTPKYLVTQMGNDKSIKCEQNLGHDTMYWYKQDSKKFLKIMFSYNNKELIINETVPNRFSPKSPDKAHLNLHINSLELGDSAVYFCASRQGATNEKLFFGSGTQLSVL.